This T cell receptor (beta chain) was sequenced during a study of shared clonotypes between healthy human individuals. CDR1 LNHDA and CDR2 SQIVND come from the germline V gene (reference sequence). The CDR3 loop spans 16 amino acids. Trimming removed 6 bases from V and 1 base from J; junction bases left unmatched: 12. A deep-level run was used for the assay. The authors distributed each subset's genomic DNA evenly over several immunoSEQ plates. The authors' processing: ImmunoSEQ output lacked quality scores and full-length reads, limiting matched filtering. Data came from immunoSEQ multiplex PCR; TCRdb stores just in-frame clones and leaves some out. V and J calls and clone size come straight from that table; D and trimming were deduced from the DNA. This table holds hundreds of thousands of clones, about 80% found once.

Sequences were obtained from memory CD4+ T cells sorted from blood. Subset: CD45RA-negative fraction. The rearrangement uses TRBV19 and TRBJ2-7, with 7 bases identical to TRBD1. The sequence was collected from a woman aged 25 to 45 in good health. CDR3 nucleotides: TGTGCCAGTAGCCTGACAGCAACCAGGGGGTCCTACGAGCAGTACTTC. Translation: CASSLTATRGSYEQYF. Full variable domain (remainder filled in from reference TRBV19 and TRBJ2-7): DGGITQSPKYLFRKEGQNVTLSCEQNLNHDAMYWYRQDPGQGLRLIYYSQIVNDFQKGDIAEGYSVSREKKESFPLTVTSAQKNPTAFYLCASSLTATRGSYEQYFGPGTRLTVT.